Below are 18 T cell receptor beta chains sequenced from a single sample in a study of beta chain features in type 1 diabetes. Antigens for these TCRs are unknown. Study results and caveats: Type 1 diabetes patients showed a moderate but significant shortening of TCRB CDR3s in all four CD4+ subsets.

Expressed TCRB transcripts were sequenced because the isolated RNA had all been reverse transcribed beforehand. Libraries were prepared by immunoSEQ multiplex PCR; TCRdb keeps only in-frame clonotypes and omits some of them. The sample lists roughly 700,000 clones, around 15% occurring once. The sample taken for sequencing was naive CD4+ T cells from blood. The source is a man aged 18 to 35 with type 1 diabetes.

This clone was counted between two and nine times. The J gene is TRBJ1-5, the V gene TRBV6-1; a weak D match, TRBD1 (5 bases). This CDR3 is built from 15 residues. The germline V gene has CDR1 MNHNS and CDR2 SASEGT. Trimming cost V 4 bases and J 0 bases, with 10 bases left between them. CDR3 in DNA: TGTGCCAGCAGTGCAGGGAGGCTTAGCAATCAGCCCCAGCATTTT. Encoded protein: CASSAGRLSNQPQHF.

The J gene is TRBJ1-2, the V gene TRBV19; D may be TRBD1 (6 bases). CDR3 length equals 14 residues. Trimming pared 7 bases from V and 4 bases from J, leaving 16 bases between. Germline assignment: CDR1 LNHDA and CDR2 SQIVND (reference sequence). The CDR3, as DNA: TGTGCCAGTATGAAGTGGCAGGGGCTCTATGGCTACACCTTC. Translated: CASMKWQGLYGYTF.

This clone was detected a few times. The V call is TRBV28, the J call TRBJ2-7; 7 nucleotides match TRBD1. V trimming: 6 bases; J trimming: 1 base; junction bases outside the gene matches: 9. CDR3 length equals 15 residues. Germline CDR1 MDHEN, CDR2 SYDVKM. The CDR3 sequence is CASSTWDSRSYEQYF. As DNA, the CDR3 is TGTGCCAGCAGCACCTGGGACAGCAGGTCCTACGAGCAGTACTTC.

This clone was recorded at least ten times. CDR3 protein: CASSPRTGTETQYF. CDR3 sequence (DNA): TGTGCCAGCAGCCCCCGGACAGGGACGGAGACCCAGTACTTC. The chain carries TRBV7-9 and TRBJ2-5, with 8 bases lining up with TRBD1. This CDR3 comprises 14 residues. V lost 5 bases and J lost 5; bases outside the gene matches: 7. The germline V gene has CDR1 SEHNR and CDR2 FQNEAQ (reference sequence).

This clone was seen a few times. The rearrangement links TRBV10-3 to TRBJ1-2, with D possibly matching TRBD1 (5 bases). Germline V gene lookup returns CDR1 ENHRY and CDR2 SYGVKD. V dropped 6 bases and J dropped 3 bases, with 17 bases sitting between them. This CDR3 is built from 15 residues. In nucleotides, the CDR3 is TGTGCCATCAGCGGCGCGGGGCCGGGGGACTATGGCTACACCTTC. Translating it yields CAISGAGPGDYGYTF.

This clone occurred a few times. The gene calls are TRBV6-5 and TRBJ2-7, with a possible D match to TRBD1 (6 bases). CDR1 is MNHEY, CDR2 SVGAGI, per germline. Trimming stripped 2 bases from V and 3 bases from J, with 14 bases between. This CDR3 has 15 residues. The CDR3 coding sequence is TGTGCCAGCAGTTACCCGCCAGGGGTGGACTACGAGCAGTACTTC. It specifies CASSYPPGVDYEQYF.

This clone was found a few times. The V and J genes are TRBV7-7 and TRBJ2-2; tentatively, D is TRBD2 (5 bases). Trimming stripped 1 base from V and 4 bases from J, with 10 bases between. Germline CDR1 is SSHAT and CDR2 is FNYEAQ (reference sequence). This CDR3 comprises 15 residues. The CDR3 here is CASSLDPGGTGELFF. CDR3 bases: TGTGCCAGCAGCTTAGATCCAGGAGGCACCGGGGAGCTGTTTTTT.

This clone has just a few counts. The J gene is TRBJ1-2, the V gene TRBV6-1, with D possibly matching TRBD1 (6 bases). Per the germline V gene, CDR1 is MNHNS and CDR2 is SASEGT. There are 15 residues in the CDR3. V gave up 7 bases and J gave up 5 bases, with 20 bases separating them. This CDR3 reads CASTLTGGLKYGYTF. The CDR3 DNA reads TGTGCCAGCACCTTGACAGGCGGCCTAAAATATGGCTACACCTTC.

The CDR3 bases are TGTGCCAGCAGTAGGGGACCGACCTACGAGCAGTACTTC. Amino acid sequence: CASSRGPTYEQYF. This rearrangement joins TRBV25-1 to TRBJ2-7; D is possibly TRBD1 or TRBD2 (5 bases each). CDR1 MGHDK and CDR2 SYGVNS come from the germline V gene. With 5 bases removed from V and 2 bases from J, the gap between germline ends came to 10 bases. CDR3 length equals 13 residues.

This chain uses TRBV30 with TRBJ1-5, with 12 bases aligning to TRBD1. The germline gives CDR1 GTSNPN, CDR2 SVGIG (reference sequence). Trimming took 1 base from V and 6 from J; bases not matched to a gene: 7. The length of the CDR3 is 16 residues. CDR3 in DNA: TGTGCCTGGAGTGCCGGGACAGGGGGCCCGGGTCAGCCCCAGCATTTT. Residues: CAWSAGTGGPGQPQHF.

This chain links TRBV29-1 with TRBJ1-4; a possible D gene is TRBD1 (5 bases). Germline lookup yields CDR1 SQVTM and CDR2 ANQGSEA. V gave up 6 bases and J gave up 6 bases, with 17 bases separating them. The CDR3 totals 14 residues. The CDR3 here is CSVAYTTAYEKLFF. CDR3 nucleotides: TGCAGCGTCGCTTATACGACAGCTTATGAAAAACTGTTTTTT.

This clone was observed a few times. CDR3 residues: CASSPYTEAFF. As DNA, the CDR3 is TGTGCCAGCAGTCCCTACACTGAAGCTTTCTTT. The chain recombines TRBV2 with TRBJ1-1; D not resolved. The CDR3 runs to 11 residues. The V end was cut by 5 bases, the J end by 3 bases, with 4 bases between. CDR1 and CDR2 (germline): SNHLY, FYNNEI.

A few counts support this clone. CDR3 sequence reads: CASSPPWGLSSYNEQFF. DNA of the CDR3: TGTGCCAGCAGCCCTCCCTGGGGGCTTAGCTCCTACAATGAGCAGTTCTTC. The V and J genes are TRBV13 and TRBJ2-1; D possibly corresponds to TRBD1 (6 bases). Deletions cut 5 bases from V and 0 bases from J, with 17 bases between. Germline V gene sequence: CDR1 PRHDT, CDR2 FYEKMQ (reference sequence). The CDR3 is 17 amino acids.

This clone was seen a handful of times. The chain joins TRBV28 to TRBJ1-5; no clear D. Germline V gene sequence: CDR1 MDHEN, CDR2 SYDVKM. There are 15 residues in the CDR3. V shed 8 bases and J shed 2 bases, with 16 bases lying between them. CDR3 amino acids: CASRFLSGGNQPQHF. The CDR3 DNA reads as TGTGCCAGCCGATTCCTGAGTGGAGGCAATCAGCCCCAGCATTTT. The whole variable domain, remainder taken from reference TRBV28 and TRBJ1-5, is DVKVTQSSRYLVKRTGEKVFLECVQDMDHENMFWYRQDPGLGLRLIYFSYDVKMKEKGDIPEGYSVSREKKERFSLILESASTNQTSMYLCASRFLSGGNQPQHFGDGTRLSIL.

This clone was observed a handful of times. This chain connects TRBV30 to TRBJ1-1; D unresolved. This CDR3 is built from 13 residues. Germline CDR1 reads GTSNPN; CDR2 reads SVGIG (reference sequence). V lost 2 bases and J 3 bases, leaving 10 bases between the germline ends. CDR3 sequence reads: CAWSLTSDTEAFF. The CDR3 DNA reads TGTGCCTGGAGTCTAACTTCGGACACTGAAGCTTTCTTT.

The table lists this clone with a few counts. This chain connects TRBV7-8 to TRBJ2-2; tentative D call: TRBD1 (6 bases). The CDR3 runs to 18 residues. V was pared by 5 bases and J by 4 bases, with 23 bases between. From germline, CDR1 is SGHVS and CDR2 FQNEAQ. In DNA, the CDR3 is TGTGCCAGCAGCCCCTCCTGGGTGGGGGCGACGGGCACCGGGGAGCTGTTTTTT. This sequence encodes CASSPSWVGATGTGELFF.

This clone has more than one count but fewer than ten. This chain links TRBV6-5 with TRBJ2-7; D is undetermined. Trimming took 4 bases from V and 7 from J, leaving 14 bases between them. Germline-derived CDR1 and CDR2 are MNHEY and SVGAGI. The CDR3 loop spans 13 amino acids. In DNA, the CDR3 is TGTGCCAGCAGTTTACACCGTTTGGGGGAGCAGTACTTC. Translating it yields CASSLHRLGEQYF.

The table lists this clone with a few counts. DNA for the CDR3: TGTGCCAGCAGCGTAGCAGGGACTGGAGAAAAACTGTTTTTT. Translation gives CASSVAGTGEKLFF. The chain employs TRBV9 and TRBJ1-4; D is perhaps TRBD1 (5 bases). This CDR3 is built from 14 residues. The germline V gene has CDR1 SGDLS and CDR2 YYNGEE. V was trimmed by 0 bases and J by 8 bases, leaving 11 bases between them.